These 26 T cell receptor beta chains came from one sample sequenced in a study of response to subunit inactivated influenza vaccine. Using its own MiXCR run on the RT-PCR reads, TCRdb lists one record per CDR3 protein. The sample has over 800,000 distinct CDR3 sequences, less than 25% seen once. The sequencing used PBMCs from blood, collected 5 to 6 days after vaccination. The receptors derive from a man between 50 and 59 years old who received an inactivated influenza vaccine.

The chain links TRBV12-3 or TRBV12-4 to TRBJ2-1; 8 nucleotides align to TRBD2. V lost 10 bases, J lost 7 bases, and 12 bases stayed unmatched. This CDR3 has 14 residues. This CDR3 reads CAISSGTRGNEQFF. The DNA for the CDR3 is TGTGCCATCTCCTCCGGGACTAGAGGGAATGAGCAGTTCTTC.

This clonotype was picked up a small number of times. The chain carries TRBV5-1 and TRBJ2-7, with D perhaps TRBD1 (6 bases). The V gene lost 5 bases and the J gene lost 4 bases, with 13 bases spanning the gap. The CDR3 extends over 13 amino acids. Germline loops: CDR1 SGHRS, CDR2 YFSETQ. The CDR3 spells CASSAGAKYEQYF. The CDR3, as DNA: TGCGCCAGCAGTGCAGGGGCCAAATACGAGCAGTACTTC. The full variable domain, completed using reference TRBV5-1 and TRBJ2-7, is KAGVTQTPRYLIKTRGQQVTLSCSPISGHRSVSWYQQTPGQGLQFLFEYFSETQRNKGNFPGRFSGRQFSNSRSEMNVSTLELGDSALYLCASSAGAKYEQYFGPGTRLTVT.

The chain combines TRBV20-1 with TRBJ2-7; D not resolved. Germline V gene lookup returns CDR1 DFQATT and CDR2 SNEGSKA (reference sequence). The CDR3 consists of 15 residues. Trimming took 6 bases from V and 5 from J, leaving 23 bases between them. The CDR3: CSAVRAARRSDEQYF. The CDR3 DNA reads TGCAGTGCCGTTCGGGCAGCCCGAAGGAGCGACGAGCAGTACTTC.

J is TRBJ2-7 and V is TRBV5-5, with 7 bases aligning to TRBD1. In germline, CDR1 is SGHKS, CDR2 YYEKEE (reference sequence). V shed 4 bases and J 6 bases; nucleotides not matched to a gene: 10. The CDR3 loop spans 14 amino acids. The chain's CDR3 is CASSQVRGRFEQYF. In nucleotides, the CDR3 is TGTGCCAGCAGCCAGGTGAGGGGGCGCTTCGAGCAGTACTTC.

This clonotype has just a few counts. The chain joins TRBV6-2 or TRBV6-3 to TRBJ2-1, with D possibly matching TRBD1 (5 bases). Germline V gives CDR1 MNHEY, CDR2 SVGEGT. V gave up 5 bases and J gave up 3 bases, with 11 bases separating them. The CDR3 is 14 residues long. The CDR3 here is CASSTGSYYNEQFF. The DNA for the CDR3 is TGTGCCAGCAGTACAGGCTCCTACTACAATGAGCAGTTCTTC.

In DNA, the CDR3 is TGCGCCAGCAGCCAACAACAGGGCCTAGCCTACAATGAGCAGTTCTTC. Protein sequence: CASSQQQGLAYNEQFF. The chain links TRBV4-1 to TRBJ2-1, with D possibly matching TRBD1 (6 bases). This CDR3 spans 16 amino acids. Between the trimmed V and J ends, which lost 2 bases and 2 bases, there was a span of 13 bases. Per the germline V gene, CDR1 is MGHRA and CDR2 is YSYEKL.

At least ten counts were recorded for this clonotype. The chain recombines TRBV29-1 with TRBJ2-5; possibly TRBD1 or TRBD2 for D (5 bases each). The V and J ends lost 2 bases and 4 bases respectively, with 8 bases between them. The germline CDR1 and CDR2 sequences are SQVTM and ANQGSEA. The CDR3 runs to 12 residues. The chain's CDR3 is CSVELGRETQYF. The CDR3 region has the DNA TGCAGCGTTGAACTGGGACGAGAGACCCAGTACTTC.

V is TRBV4-3 and J is TRBJ1-2, with unresolved D. Trimming shortened V by 2 bases and J by 6 bases, and 13 bases separated the two germline ends. From germline, CDR1 is LGHNA and CDR2 YSLEER. This CDR3 has 14 residues. CDR3 region: CASSQSDRSDGYTF. The DNA of the CDR3 is TGCGCCAGCAGCCAATCTGACCGGAGCGATGGCTACACCTTC.

The chain recombines TRBV10-3 with TRBJ1-3, with 9 bases that match TRBD1. Per the germline V gene, CDR1 is ENHRY and CDR2 is SYGVKD. V shed 6 bases, J shed 7 bases, and the junction held 7 bases outside the gene matches. The CDR3 has 14 amino acids. CDR3 protein: CAIRDRDRANTIYF. The DNA for the CDR3 is TGTGCCATCAGGGACCGGGACAGGGCCAACACCATATATTTT.

Ten or more counts support this clonotype. The V call is TRBV12-3 or TRBV12-4, the J call TRBJ2-7, with 7 positions matching TRBD2. The CDR3 runs 14 residues. The ends lost 2 bases at V and 1 base at J; junction bases unmatched: 2. CDR3 sequence: CASSLSGGSYEQYF. In nucleotides, the CDR3 is TGTGCCAGCAGTTTATCGGGGGGATCCTACGAGCAGTACTTC.

The rearrangement links TRBV20-1 to TRBJ1-2; TRBD1 matches at 7 bases. Germline V gives CDR1 DFQATT, CDR2 SNEGSKA (reference sequence). V gave up 5 bases and J gave up 4 bases; unmatched junction bases: 7. The CDR3 length is 13 residues. The CDR3 sequence is CSALGSGGYGYTF. CDR3 in DNA: TGCAGTGCTCTAGGGTCAGGGGGCTATGGCTACACCTTC.

This clonotype was observed a few times. The rearrangement links TRBV20-1 to TRBJ2-1; TRBD1 matches at 7 bases. Germline CDR1 is DFQATT and CDR2 is SNEGSKA (reference sequence). Trimming took 6 bases from V and 8 from J; bases not matched to a gene: 7. The CDR3 totals 12 residues. This chain's CDR3 is CSAGRQGDEQFF. The CDR3 region has the DNA TGCAGTGCCGGCAGACAGGGCGATGAGCAGTTCTTC.

In its sample, this clonotype was seen a few times. The chain recombines TRBV29-1 with TRBJ1-2; D uncertain. Trimming pared 4 bases from V and 6 bases from J, leaving 9 bases between. In germline, CDR1 is SQVTM, CDR2 ANQGSEA. CDR3 size: 11 residues. Here the CDR3 reads CSVGTWDGYTF. The CDR3 DNA sequence: TGCAGCGTTGGGACTTGGGATGGCTACACCTTC.

The genes are TRBV5-5 and TRBJ2-5, with 12 positions matching TRBD2. With V trimmed by 3 bases and J by 5 bases, 14 bases remained unmatched. Looked up from germline, CDR1 is SGHKS and CDR2 is YYEKEE (reference sequence). The CDR3 spans 18 residues. CDR3 sequence reads: CASSSLRASGGVRETQYF. Written as DNA, the CDR3 is TGTGCCAGCAGCTCCCTACGGGCTAGCGGGGGGGTTAGGGAGACCCAGTACTTC.

This clonotype was recorded a few times. CDR3 region: CASSPFRGFYVEQFF. The DNA for the CDR3 is TGTGCCAGCAGCCCCTTCAGGGGTTTCTATGTTGAGCAGTTCTTC. The chain uses TRBV5-6 and TRBJ2-1; TRBD1 is a possible D gene (6 bases). Germline CDR1 reads SGHDT; CDR2 reads YYEEEE. Trimming shortened V by 4 bases and J by 9 bases, and 20 bases separated the two germline ends. The CDR3 loop spans 15 amino acids.

This clonotype was detected only a few times. The genes are TRBV18 and TRBJ2-1; D perhaps matches TRBD1 (6 bases). The ends were cut back, 0 bases at V and 9 bases at J, with 15 bases in the middle. There are 15 residues in the CDR3. Germline CDR1 KGHSH, CDR2 LQKENI. The CDR3 is CASSPPTGYFVEQFF. The CDR3 nucleotides are TGTGCCAGCTCACCACCGACAGGTTATTTTGTTGAGCAGTTCTTC.

The chain recombines TRBV5-1 with TRBJ2-5; TRBD2 is a possible D gene (5 bases). V was trimmed by 0 bases and J by 2 bases, leaving 11 bases between them. CDR1 is SGHRS and CDR2 is YFSETQ in the germline V gene. This CDR3 is 15 amino acids long. CDR3 DNA sequence: TGCGCCAGCAGCTTGGGAGGGAACACGCAAGAGACCCAGTACTTC. It codes for CASSLGGNTQETQYF.

The V gene is TRBV29-1, the J gene TRBJ2-2; D possibly corresponds to TRBD1 (5 bases). The CDR3 is made up of 15 amino acids. V lost 4 bases to trimming and J lost 2 bases, with 14 bases between them. CDR1 is SQVTM, CDR2 ANQGSEA, per germline. CDR3 in amino acids: CSVVPRAANTGELFF. CDR3 DNA: TGCAGCGTTGTGCCCAGGGCGGCAAACACCGGGGAGCTGTTTTTT.

V is TRBV2 and J is TRBJ2-7; maybe TRBD1 (6 bases). This CDR3 has 13 amino acids. Trimming removed 7 bases at V and 4 bases at J, with 14 bases between. Germline-derived CDR1 and CDR2 are SNHLY and FYNNEI. This CDR3 is CASTLPTGYEQYF. The DNA of the CDR3 is TGTGCCAGCACCTTACCAACAGGGTACGAGCAGTACTTC. Supplemented by reference TRBV2 and TRBJ2-7, the full variable domain reads EPEVTQTPSHQVTQMGQEVILRCVPISNHLYFYWYRQILGQKVEFLVSFYNNEISEKSEIFDDQFSVERPDGSNFTLKIRSTKLEDSAMYFCASTLPTGYEQYFGPGTRLTVT.

There are many counts of this clonotype. The chain combines TRBV28 with TRBJ2-2, with D possibly matching TRBD2 (7 bases). V lost 6 bases and J lost 1, with 12 bases in between. Germline V gives CDR1 MDHEN, CDR2 SYDVKM. The CDR3 extends over 15 amino acids. CDR3 bases: TGTGCCAGCAGGGGGGGGACACTGAACACCGGGGAGCTGTTTTTT. Its translation is CASRGGTLNTGELFF.

There are many counts of this clonotype. The rearrangement uses TRBV10-3 and TRBJ2-2, with 8 bases that match TRBD2. Germline V CDR1 and CDR2: ENHRY, SYGVKD. V trimming: 8 bases; J trimming: 5 bases; junction bases outside the gene matches: 7. There are 14 residues in the CDR3. The CDR3 DNA sequence: TGTGCCATCGGGGCGGGAGGTGAAACCGGGGAGCTGTTTTTT. Amino acid sequence: CAIGAGGETGELFF.

This clonotype was counted only a few times. The chain links TRBV20-1 to TRBJ2-2; D unclear. V lost 6 bases, J lost 3 bases, and 11 bases lay in between. Germline CDR1 and CDR2: DFQATT and SNEGSKA (reference sequence). The CDR3 extends over 13 amino acids. CDR3 region: CSAWVQDTGELFF. The CDR3 coding sequence is TGCAGTGCCTGGGTCCAGGACACCGGGGAGCTGTTTTTT.

The chain couples TRBV9 to TRBJ2-1; D unclear. This CDR3 is 15 amino acids long. V was pared by 2 bases and J by 0 bases, with 9 bases between. Germline V gene data show CDR1 as SGDLS and CDR2 as YYNGEE. For the CDR3, the DNA is TGTGCCAGCAGCGTCGGCCAGATCTCCTACAATGAGCAGTTCTTC. As protein: CASSVGQISYNEQFF.

The chain uses TRBV20-1 and TRBJ2-3, with D uncertain. V was shortened by 1 base and J by 6 bases, with 8 bases between the two germline ends. Germline V gene sequence: CDR1 DFQATT, CDR2 SNEGSKA (reference sequence). There are 12 residues in the CDR3. The CDR3 sequence is CSARGMGDTQYF. The CDR3 DNA sequence: TGCAGTGCTAGAGGAATGGGGGATACGCAGTATTTT.

This chain links TRBV4-1 with TRBJ2-5, with D uncertain. The CDR3 runs 14 residues. Germline V lookup: CDR1 MGHRA, CDR2 YSYEKL. Trimming stripped 0 bases from V and 5 bases from J, with 10 bases between. CDR3 sequence reads: CASSQEPLHETQYF. CDR3 nucleotides: TGCGCCAGCAGCCAAGAGCCACTGCATGAGACCCAGTACTTC.

This clonotype was found a few times. The chain has TRBV5-6 and TRBJ1-1, with TRBD1 matching 10 bases. CDR3 length: 12 residues. Per germline, CDR1 SGHDT and CDR2 YYEEEE. V shed 7 bases and J 3 bases; nucleotides not matched to a gene: 0. The CDR3 sequence: CASGQGDTEAFF. In nucleotides, the CDR3 is TGTGCCAGCGGACAGGGGGACACTGAAGCTTTCTTT.